The 25 T cell receptor beta chains in this list originate from one sample, sequenced in a study of vaccination and CD4 T cells after COVID-19. With the Oncomine TCR Beta short-read assay, DNA from cultured CD4+ T cells was sequenced. TCRdb analysed the PCR reads with MiXCR anew, one entry per CDR3 protein. The sample holds about 15,000 distinct CDR3 sequences; roughly 50% are singletons and the top ten take 10%. These receptors have no known antigen. Treatment of the sample: approximately nine-day PBMC culture with coronavirus spike peptide pools or control peptides (ViraFEST assay). Sequenced material: CD4+ T cells from blood, cultured in vitro, taken before SARS-CoV-2 vaccination. The receptors were gathered from a human donor who had recovered from COVID-19.

This clonotype occurred a few times. V is TRBV6-1 and J is TRBJ1-6, with 9 positions matching TRBD1. Per the germline V gene, CDR1 is MNHNS and CDR2 is SASEGT. V dropped 2 bases and J dropped 11; count of bases not matched to a gene: 10. The CDR3 consists of 16 residues. The CDR3 DNA reads as TGTGCCAGCAGTGAACCCTTTGGGACAGGGTTGACACCCCTCCACTTT. It specifies CASSEPFGTGLTPLHF.

For the CDR3, the DNA is TGTGCCAGCTCACCGGTCGGAGGGGAAAACACCATATATTTT. This gives the protein CASSPVGGENTIYF. V and J are TRBV18 and TRBJ1-3; possibly TRBD1 for D (5 bases). The V and J ends lost 3 bases and 6 bases respectively, with 12 bases between them. Germline V gives CDR1 KGHSH, CDR2 LQKENI. The CDR3 sequence is 14 residues long.

This clonotype was recorded a few times. J is TRBJ2-5 and V is TRBV7-9; D might be TRBD1 (5 bases). CDR1 SEHNR and CDR2 FQNEAQ come from the germline V gene (reference sequence). V lost 1 base and J 5 bases, leaving 8 bases between the germline ends. This CDR3 contains 13 residues. The CDR3 reads CASSLDWGETQYF. CDR3 nucleotide sequence: TGTGCCAGCAGCTTAGATTGGGGCGAGACCCAGTACTTC.

This clonotype is classed as large. The chain uses TRBV6-1 and TRBJ1-1, with D maybe TRBD1 (6 bases). V shed 6 bases and J shed 1 base, with 15 bases lying between them. The germline CDR1 and CDR2 sequences are MNHNS and SASEGT. CDR3 size: 15 residues. The CDR3 is CASSQNGGRNTEAFF. As DNA, the CDR3 is TGTGCCAGCAGCCAGAATGGGGGCAGGAACACTGAAGCTTTCTTT.

In this sample, this clonotype turned up a few times. The J gene is TRBJ1-6, the V gene TRBV7-2; TRBD1 aligns across 11 bases. Looked up from germline, CDR1 is SGHTA and CDR2 is FQGNSA. Losses at the gene ends were 5 bases for V and 5 bases for J; bases not matched to a gene: 14. The CDR3 is 19 amino acids. The CDR3 bases are TGTGCCAGCAGCCCCCGAACCGGGACAGGGGGGAATCATAATTCACCCCTCCACTTT. Translation: CASSPRTGTGGNHNSPLHF.

V gene TRBV12-3 or TRBV12-4 combines with J gene TRBJ1-2; 8 bases align to TRBD1. The CDR3 is made up of 13 amino acids. V was pared by 8 bases and J by 8 bases, with 10 bases of the junction left unmatched. The CDR3 loop is CASSYGQGLGYTF. The CDR3 DNA reads as TGTGCCAGCTCCTATGGACAGGGTTTGGGCTACACCTTC.

This clonotype was seen a single time. The chain employs TRBV11-2 and TRBJ1-6; D remains ambiguous. The CDR3 has 14 amino acids. V dropped 4 bases and J dropped 13 bases, with 17 bases sitting between them. Germline lookup yields CDR1 SGHAT and CDR2 FQNNGV. CDR3 residues: CASSSRTEFYPLHF. CDR3 bases: TGTGCCAGCAGCTCGCGGACCGAATTTTACCCCCTCCACTTT.

The CDR3 DNA is TGCAGTGCTAGGGGGGGCGGGGACAGGGTGACCCATGAGCAGTTCTTC. Translated, it gives CSARGGGDRVTHEQFF. J is TRBJ2-1 and V is TRBV20-1, with 9 bases lining up with TRBD1. This CDR3 comprises 16 residues. Unmatched junction bases numbered 14, after V lost 3 bases and J lost 8 bases. Germline V gene data show CDR1 as DFQATT and CDR2 as SNEGSKA (reference sequence).

This clonotype showed up just once. The chain has TRBV28 and TRBJ1-6; D is uncertain. V was pared by 5 bases and J by 6 bases, with 5 bases between. Germline CDR1 and CDR2: MDHEN and SYDVKM. CDR3 length equals 12 residues. The CDR3: CASSPPNSPLHF. CDR3 nucleotides: TGTGCCAGCAGTCCACCTAATTCACCCCTCCACTTT.

A single count supports this clonotype. The chain joins TRBV30 to TRBJ1-1, with unresolved D. From germline, CDR1 is GTSNPN and CDR2 SVGIG (reference sequence). Trimming cost V 4 bases and J 2 bases, with 5 bases left between them. This CDR3 is 11 amino acids long. The CDR3 here is CAWTDNTEAFF. The CDR3 region has the DNA TGTGCCTGGACAGATAACACTGAAGCTTTCTTT.

This clonotype is medium-sized within its sample. The rearrangement links TRBV7-2 to TRBJ2-1; TRBD2 is a possible D gene (5 bases). The length of the CDR3 is 12 residues. The germline V gene has CDR1 SGHTA and CDR2 FQGNSA. The germline V and J ends were trimmed by 5 bases and 6 bases, with 8 bases remaining between them. The CDR3 nucleotides read TGTGCCAGCAGCAGGGAGAGCAATGAGCAGTTCTTC. This translates into CASSRESNEQFF.

The chain combines TRBV11-1 with TRBJ1-1; TRBD1 matches at 7 bases. Germline V lookup: CDR1 SGHAT, CDR2 FQDESV (reference sequence). The CDR3 has 14 amino acids. V lost 2 bases, J lost 7 bases, and 7 bases stayed unmatched. In nucleotides, the CDR3 is TGTGCCAGCAGCTTAACAAGACAGGGTCGTGAAGCTTTCTTT. Encoded protein: CASSLTRQGREAFF.

This clonotype was recorded a few times. The chain links TRBV7-2 to TRBJ2-5; a possible D gene is TRBD1 (6 bases). This CDR3 has 14 amino acids. Germline V gene lookup returns CDR1 SGHTA and CDR2 FQGNSA. V lost 4 bases, J lost 5 bases, and 14 bases lay in between. This CDR3 is CASSSDRLRETQYF. The CDR3 region has the DNA TGTGCCAGCAGCTCCGACAGGCTGAGGGAGACCCAGTACTTC.

The gene calls are TRBV2 and TRBJ2-3; TRBD2 matches 11 bases. CDR3 length: 16 residues. V was pared by 2 bases and J by 7 bases, with 8 bases of the junction left unmatched. Germline CDR1 reads SNHLY; CDR2 reads FYNNEI. CDR3: CASSELSGGAGNTQYF. CDR3 bases: TGTGCCAGCAGTGAACTTAGCGGGGGGGCCGGCAATACGCAGTATTTT.

The table lists this clonotype with a few counts. The V and J genes are TRBV20-1 and TRBJ1-2; the D gene is possibly TRBD1 (5 bases). This CDR3 is 14 amino acids long. Germline V gene lookup returns CDR1 DFQATT and CDR2 SNEGSKA (reference sequence). Trimming cost V 4 bases and J 4 bases, with 16 bases left between them. Here the CDR3 DNA reads TGCAGTGCTACGCAAGACAGACCCTTCTATGGCTACACCTTC. Translated, it gives CSATQDRPFYGYTF.

V and J are TRBV20-1 and TRBJ2-1; D possibly matches TRBD1 or TRBD2 (5 bases each). The CDR3 contains 14 residues. V shed 2 bases and J shed 3 bases, with 11 bases lying between them. The germline CDR1 and CDR2 sequences are DFQATT and SNEGSKA (reference sequence). This chain's CDR3 is CSARMGVIYNEQFF. The CDR3 DNA follows: TGCAGTGCTAGAATGGGGGTTATCTACAATGAGCAGTTCTTC.

The chain has TRBV20-1 and TRBJ2-1; 9 bases agree with TRBD1. This CDR3 is 14 amino acids long. Germline assignment: CDR1 DFQATT and CDR2 SNEGSKA (reference sequence). J gave up 6 bases and V 6 bases, and 9 bases lay outside the gene matches. The CDR3 reads CSAPGQGMANEQFF. The DNA for the CDR3 is TGCAGTGCGCCCGGACAGGGGATGGCCAATGAGCAGTTCTTC.

This clonotype was recorded a few times. The chain carries TRBV20-1 and TRBJ2-7; TRBD2 matches at 9 bases. V shed 0 bases, J shed 6 bases, and the junction held 12 bases outside the gene matches. CDR3 length: 16 amino acids. CDR1 DFQATT and CDR2 SNEGSKA come from the germline V gene (reference sequence). This CDR3 is CSARDPGGSGSFEQYF. The CDR3 coding sequence is TGCAGTGCTAGAGACCCAGGGGGTAGCGGGAGTTTCGAGCAGTACTTC.

J is TRBJ1-6 and V is TRBV6-5, with D possibly TRBD1 on 5 matching bases. This CDR3 region has 16 residues. Deletions cut 2 bases from V and 7 bases from J, with 15 bases between. The germline V gene encodes CDR1 MNHEY and CDR2 SVGAGI. CDR3 region: CASSYPTNDRNSPLHF. The DNA of the CDR3 is TGTGCCAGCAGTTACCCCACAAACGACAGAAATTCACCCCTCCACTTT.

This clonotype was seen only a few times. This chain links TRBV2 with TRBJ1-1; unclear D gene. This CDR3 comprises 10 residues. V lost 4 bases and J lost 11, with 8 bases in between. CDR1 and CDR2 from the germline V gene are SNHLY and FYNNEI. DNA for the CDR3: TGTGCCAGCAGTGTAGATCTGGCTTTCTTT. It yields the protein CASSVDLAFF.

This clonotype has just a few counts. The V gene is TRBV27, the J gene TRBJ1-2, with D tentatively TRBD1 (6 bases). The CDR3 runs 15 residues. The V end lost 2 bases, the J end lost 4 bases, and 14 bases lay between the germline ends. CDR1 is MNHEY, CDR2 SMNVEV, per germline (reference sequence). This CDR3 is CASSLTYPQGYGYTF. In DNA, the CDR3 is TGTGCCAGCAGTTTAACGTACCCACAGGGCTATGGCTACACCTTC.

This rearrangement joins TRBV28 to TRBJ1-5; tentative D call: TRBD1 (5 bases). V lost 1 base and J 2 bases, leaving 15 bases between the germline ends. Germline CDR1 is MDHEN and CDR2 is SYDVKM. This CDR3 comprises 17 residues. The CDR3 region has the DNA TGTGCCAGCAGTTTATCCTCGGGGACTGGTGGCAATCAGCCCCAGCATTTT. This gives the protein CASSLSSGTGGNQPQHF.

The chain recombines TRBV19 with TRBJ1-5; TRBD1 agrees at 12 bases. Unmatched junction bases numbered 7, after V lost 3 bases and J lost 7 bases. Germline V gene data show CDR1 as LNHDA and CDR2 as SQIVND (reference sequence). The CDR3 covers 16 residues. CDR3 DNA sequence: TGTGCCAGTAGTATTCCGGGACAGGGGGCAAGGCAGCCCCAGCATTTT. It codes for CASSIPGQGARQPQHF.

This chain links TRBV10-1 with TRBJ2-5, with 11 bases lining up with TRBD2. The V segment lost 2 bases and the J segment 2 bases; nucleotides outside the gene matches: 13. Germline V gene sequence: CDR1 WNHNN, CDR2 SYGVQD (reference sequence). The CDR3 has 19 amino acids. CDR3 in amino acids: CASSEPPKILAGVQETQYF. In DNA form, the CDR3 reads TGCGCCAGCAGTGAGCCCCCTAAGATACTAGCGGGGGTACAAGAGACCCAGTACTTC.

The rearrangement links TRBV20-1 to TRBJ1-5; TRBD1 matches at 7 bases. Per germline, CDR1 DFQATT and CDR2 SNEGSKA (reference sequence). This CDR3 has 17 residues. The V and J ends lost 3 bases and 0 bases, in that order; junction bases with no gene match: 11. The CDR3 here is CSASPIQQGNSNQPQHF. The CDR3 DNA is TGCAGTGCTAGTCCCATCCAACAGGGGAATAGCAATCAGCCCCAGCATTTT.